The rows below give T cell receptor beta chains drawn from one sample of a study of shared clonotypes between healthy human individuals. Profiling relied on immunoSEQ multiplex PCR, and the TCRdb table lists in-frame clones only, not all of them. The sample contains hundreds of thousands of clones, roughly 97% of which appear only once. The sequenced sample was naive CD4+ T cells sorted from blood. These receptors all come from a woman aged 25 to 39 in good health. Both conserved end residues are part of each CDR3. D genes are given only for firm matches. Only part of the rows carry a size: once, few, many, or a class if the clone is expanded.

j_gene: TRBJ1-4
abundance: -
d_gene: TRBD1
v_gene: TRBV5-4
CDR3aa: CASSSKTGTANEKLFF
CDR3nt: TGTGCCAGCAGCTCCAAAACAGGGACAGCTAATGAAAAACTGTTTTTT

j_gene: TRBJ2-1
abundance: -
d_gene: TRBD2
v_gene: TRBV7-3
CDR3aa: CASSRLAGGSYNEQFF
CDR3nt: TGTGCCAGCAGCCGACTAGCGGGAGGCTCCTACAATGAGCAGTTCTTC

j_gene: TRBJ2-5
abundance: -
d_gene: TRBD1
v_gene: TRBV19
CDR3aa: CASSTSPGGEETQYF
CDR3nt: TGTGCCAGTAGTACTTCGCCAGGGGGCGAAGAGACCCAGTACTTC

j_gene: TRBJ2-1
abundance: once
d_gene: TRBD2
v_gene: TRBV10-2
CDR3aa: CASKGTSGLRLGNEQFF
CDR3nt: TGCGCCAGCAAGGGGACTAGCGGACTAAGGCTGGGGAATGAGCAGTTCTTC

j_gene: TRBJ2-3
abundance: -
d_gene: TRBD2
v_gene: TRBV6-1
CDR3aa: CASTERRLAGADTQYF
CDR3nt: TGTGCCAGCACTGAACGGCGGCTAGCGGGGGCAGATACGCAGTATTTT

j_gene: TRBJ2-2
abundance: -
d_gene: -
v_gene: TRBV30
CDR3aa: CAWSVTGELFF
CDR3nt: TGTGCCTGGAGTGTAACCGGGGAGCTGTTTTTT

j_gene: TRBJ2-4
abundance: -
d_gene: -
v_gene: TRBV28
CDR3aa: CASKTVHPIQYF
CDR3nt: TGTGCCAGCAAAACCGTTCACCCGATTCAGTACTTC

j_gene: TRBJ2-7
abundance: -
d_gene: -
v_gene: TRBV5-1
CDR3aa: CASSLVVSPYEQYF
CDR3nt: TGCGCCAGCAGCTTGGTTGTTTCTCCCTACGAGCAGTACTTC

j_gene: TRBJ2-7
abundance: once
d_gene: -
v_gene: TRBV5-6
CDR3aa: CASSFQSSYEQYF
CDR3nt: TGTGCCAGCAGCTTCCAAAGCTCCTACGAGCAGTACTTC

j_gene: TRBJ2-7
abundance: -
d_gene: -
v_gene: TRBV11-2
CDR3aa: CASSRDIYEQYF
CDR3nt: TGTGCCAGCAGCCGGGACATCTACGAGCAGTACTTC

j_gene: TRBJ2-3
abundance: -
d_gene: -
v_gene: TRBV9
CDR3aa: CASSERGRGRTDTQYF
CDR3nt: TGTGCCAGCAGCGAGAGGGGGCGCGGGAGAACAGATACGCAGTATTTT

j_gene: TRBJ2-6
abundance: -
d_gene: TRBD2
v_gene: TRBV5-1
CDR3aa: CASSLGPGLAGPGANVLTF
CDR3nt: TGCGCCAGCAGCTTGGGGCCGGGACTAGCGGGCCCTGGGGCCAACGTCCTGACTTTC

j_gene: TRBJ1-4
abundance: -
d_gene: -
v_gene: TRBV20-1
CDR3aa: CSAALDEKLFF
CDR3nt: TGCAGTGCCGCATTAGATGAAAAACTGTTTTTT

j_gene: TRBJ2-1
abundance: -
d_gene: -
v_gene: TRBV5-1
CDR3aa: CASSWRWGNNNEQFF
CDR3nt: TGCGCCAGCAGCTGGAGATGGGGTAACAACAATGAGCAGTTCTTC

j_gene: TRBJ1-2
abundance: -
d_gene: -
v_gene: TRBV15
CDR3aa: CATSRKSAGYSTFSYGYTF
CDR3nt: TGTGCCACCAGCAGAAAATCCGCGGGATACAGTACCTTTTCCTATGGCTACACCTTC

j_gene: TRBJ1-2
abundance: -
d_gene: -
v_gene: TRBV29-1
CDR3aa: CSVHRKLSGYGYTF
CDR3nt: TGCAGCGTGCACAGAAAGCTTTCTGGGTATGGCTACACCTTC

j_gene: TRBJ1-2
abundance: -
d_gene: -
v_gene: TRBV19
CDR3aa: CASSRDNRQTIYGYTF
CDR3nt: TGTGCCAGTAGTAGGGACAACCGACAGACAATCTATGGCTACACCTTC

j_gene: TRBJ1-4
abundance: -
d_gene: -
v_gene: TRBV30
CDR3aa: CAWTGRRNEKLFF
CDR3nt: TGTGCCTGGACGGGACGGAGGAATGAAAAACTGTTTTTT

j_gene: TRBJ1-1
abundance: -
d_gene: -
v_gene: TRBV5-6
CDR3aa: CASSKMGATEAFF
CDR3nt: TGTGCCAGCAGCAAGATGGGGGCGACTGAAGCTTTCTTT

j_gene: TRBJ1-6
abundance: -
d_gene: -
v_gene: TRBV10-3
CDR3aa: CAISGAPNSPLHF
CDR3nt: TGTGCCATCAGTGGGGCCCCTAATTCACCCCTCCACTTT

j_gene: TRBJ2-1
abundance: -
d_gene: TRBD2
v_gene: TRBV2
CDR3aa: CASSGDYRHEQFF
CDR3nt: TGTGCCAGCAGTGGGGACTACCGCCACGAGCAGTTCTTC

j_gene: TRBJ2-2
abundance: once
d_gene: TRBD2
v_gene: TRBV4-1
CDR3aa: CASSQDGLGEAGGPGGELFF
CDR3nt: TGCGCCAGCAGCCAAGACGGGTTAGGGGAAGCGGGAGGGCCAGGCGGGGAGCTGTTTTTT

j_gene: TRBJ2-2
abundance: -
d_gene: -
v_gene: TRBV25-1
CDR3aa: CASSEVHPGTGELFF
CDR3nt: TGTGCCAGCAGCGAGGTCCACCCGGGGACCGGGGAGCTGTTTTTT

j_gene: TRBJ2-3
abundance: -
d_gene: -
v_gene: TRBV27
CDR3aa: CASSLMAADTQYF
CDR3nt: TGTGCCAGCAGTTTGATGGCAGCGGATACGCAGTATTTT

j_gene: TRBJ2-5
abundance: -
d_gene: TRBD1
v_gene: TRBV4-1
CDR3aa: CASSPTGVETQYF
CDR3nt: TGCGCCAGCAGCCCCACAGGGGTCGAGACCCAGTACTTC